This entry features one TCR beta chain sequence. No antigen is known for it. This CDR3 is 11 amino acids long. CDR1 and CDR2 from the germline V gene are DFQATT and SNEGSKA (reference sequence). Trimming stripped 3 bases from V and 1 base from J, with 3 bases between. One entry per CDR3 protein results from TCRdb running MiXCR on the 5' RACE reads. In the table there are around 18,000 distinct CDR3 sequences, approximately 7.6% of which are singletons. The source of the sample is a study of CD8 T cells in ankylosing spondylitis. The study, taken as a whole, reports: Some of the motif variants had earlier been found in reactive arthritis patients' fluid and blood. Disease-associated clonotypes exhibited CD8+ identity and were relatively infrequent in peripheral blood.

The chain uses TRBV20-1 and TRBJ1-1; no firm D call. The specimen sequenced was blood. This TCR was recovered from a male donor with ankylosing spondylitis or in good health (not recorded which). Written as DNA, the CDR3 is TGCAGTGCTAGGGAGAACACTGAAGCTTTCTTT. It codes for CSARENTEAFF.